This T cell receptor beta chain was profiled in a study of blood T cell repertoires in COVID-19. Overall study: Samples representing acute and convalescent COVID-19 were sourced from the United States, Italy and Spain. In each case, the material was cDNA or gDNA derived from T cells, B-cell-depleted T cells, or PBMCs.

Per the original data handling: Nucleated cell counts were estimated from reference gene primer amplification. The repertoire was sequenced with immunoSEQ multiplex PCR; TCRdb's copy has only in-frame clones and lacks some. V and J calls and clone size follow that table, whereas D and trimming were derived from the DNA. The table lists about 170,000 clones, 83% of them singletons. Comment on this clone: Other DNA sequences within the sample encode an identical CDR3.

The sequence was obtained from a woman aged 80 or over with acute or convalescent COVID-19. The sequencing input was peripheral blood.

CDR3 sequence reads: CAISEGEYGYTF. The CDR3 DNA reads as TGTGCCATCAGTGAGGGGGAGTATGGCTACACCTTC. The chain has TRBV10-3 and TRBJ1-2; D is undetermined. Per germline, CDR1 ENHRY and CDR2 SYGVKD. V lost 2 bases and J lost 5, with 6 bases in between. The length of the CDR3 is 12 residues.